This record concerns one T cell receptor (beta chain) sequence. Its antigen is currently unknown. The sample originates from a study of siplizumab effects on memory and regulatory T cells. The J segment lost 5 bases and the V segment lost 5 bases, leaving 8 bases of the junction unmatched. The CDR3 spans 14 residues. Per the germline V gene, CDR1 is LNHDA and CDR2 is SQIVND (reference sequence). Some clones are missing from TCRdb's copy, which holds only in-frame ones; the method was immunoSEQ multiplex PCR. The sample has about 62,000 clones; 65% to 80% are singletons. Findings and limits, study-wide: The diversity of naive T cells seemed greater than that of memory cells, and their alloresponse contribution seemed major. Suppressive activity of Tregs proliferating in siplizumab cultures remained unconfirmed.

The specimen was memory CD4+ T cells sorted from blood. This clonotype originated in a human donor in good health. This rearrangement joins TRBV19 to TRBJ2-5; 7 nucleotides match TRBD2. The CDR3: CASSPYPGGETQYF. The DNA for the CDR3 is TGTGCCAGTAGTCCCTACCCCGGGGGGGAGACCCAGTACTTC.